This T cell receptor beta chain was recorded in a study of blood T cell repertoires in COVID-19. Study background: The samples span acute and convalescent COVID-19 from the United States, Italy and Spain. From T cells, B-cell-depleted T cells, or PBMCs came the material, which was cDNA or gDNA.

This CDR3 spans 12 amino acids. Trimming left V 0 bases short and J 2 bases short, with 2 bases between. The germline V gene has CDR1 MGHRA and CDR2 YSYEKL. Original handling: Researchers report that nucleated cell counts were estimated from reference gene primer amplification. The protocol was immunoSEQ multiplex PCR, while the TCRdb copy is restricted to in-frame clones and leaves out a portion. D and trimming come from the DNA, and the V and J calls and clone size come from that table. This table holds 130,000 to 150,000 clones, 70% to 90% found once. The source of this sequence is a man aged 55 to 70 with active or convalescent COVID-19. The sample consisted of peripheral blood. This chain connects TRBV4-1 to TRBJ2-7, with D unresolved. CDR3 coding DNA: TGCGCCAGCAGCCAAGACACCTACGAGCAGTACTTC. Its translation: CASSQDTYEQYF.